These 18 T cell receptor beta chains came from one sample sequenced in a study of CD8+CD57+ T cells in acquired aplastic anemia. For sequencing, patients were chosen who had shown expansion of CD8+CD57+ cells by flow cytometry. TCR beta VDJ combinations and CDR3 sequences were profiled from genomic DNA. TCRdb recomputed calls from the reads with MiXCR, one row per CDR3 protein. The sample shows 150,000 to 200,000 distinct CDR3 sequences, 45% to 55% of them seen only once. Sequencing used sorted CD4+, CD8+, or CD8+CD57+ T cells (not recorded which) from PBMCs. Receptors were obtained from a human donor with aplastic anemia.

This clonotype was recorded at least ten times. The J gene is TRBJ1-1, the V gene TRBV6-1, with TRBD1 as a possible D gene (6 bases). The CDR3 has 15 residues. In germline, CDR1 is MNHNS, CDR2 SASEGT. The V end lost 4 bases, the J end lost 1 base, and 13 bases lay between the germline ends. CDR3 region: CASSGPGQRNTEAFF. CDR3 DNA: TGTGCCAGCAGTGGACCGGGACAAAGGAACACTGAAGCTTTCTTT.

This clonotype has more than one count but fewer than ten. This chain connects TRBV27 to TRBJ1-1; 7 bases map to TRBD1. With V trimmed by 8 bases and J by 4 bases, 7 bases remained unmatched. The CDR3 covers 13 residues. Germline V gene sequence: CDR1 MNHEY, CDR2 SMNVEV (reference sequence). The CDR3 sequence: CASAGTEGTEAFF. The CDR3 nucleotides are TGTGCCAGCGCCGGGACAGAGGGCACTGAAGCTTTCTTT.

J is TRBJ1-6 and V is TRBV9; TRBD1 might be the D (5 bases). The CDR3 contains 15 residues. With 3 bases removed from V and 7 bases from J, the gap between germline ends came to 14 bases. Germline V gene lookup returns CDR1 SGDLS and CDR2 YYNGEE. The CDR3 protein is CASSAGDARNSPLHF. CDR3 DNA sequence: TGTGCCAGCAGCGCCGGGGACGCGCGAAATTCACCCCTCCACTTT.

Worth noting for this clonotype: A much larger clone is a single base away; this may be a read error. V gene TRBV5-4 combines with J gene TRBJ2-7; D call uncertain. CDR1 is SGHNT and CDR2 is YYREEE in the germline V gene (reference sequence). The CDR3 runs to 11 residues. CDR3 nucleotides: TGTGCCAGCAGCTCCGGGCTCCAGCAGCACTTC. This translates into CASSSGLQQHF.

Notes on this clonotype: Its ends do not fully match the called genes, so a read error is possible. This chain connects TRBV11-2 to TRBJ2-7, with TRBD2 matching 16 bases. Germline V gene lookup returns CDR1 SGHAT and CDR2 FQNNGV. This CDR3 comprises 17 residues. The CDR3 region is CASSAGLAGGNPYVQYF. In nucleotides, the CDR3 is TGTGCCAGCAGCGCGGGACTAGCGGGAGGGAACCCCTACGTGCAGTACTTC.

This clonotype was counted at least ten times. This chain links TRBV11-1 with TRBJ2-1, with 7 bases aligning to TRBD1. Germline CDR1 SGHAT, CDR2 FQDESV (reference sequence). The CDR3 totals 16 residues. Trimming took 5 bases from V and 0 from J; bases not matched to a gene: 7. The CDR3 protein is CASSPTGSASYNEQFF. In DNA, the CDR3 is TGTGCCAGCAGCCCGACAGGGAGCGCCTCCTACAATGAGCAGTTCTTC.

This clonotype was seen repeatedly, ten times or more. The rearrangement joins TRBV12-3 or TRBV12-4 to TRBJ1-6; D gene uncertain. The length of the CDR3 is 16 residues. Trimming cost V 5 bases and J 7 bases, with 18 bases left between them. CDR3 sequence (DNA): TGTGCCAGCAGTGTTTTCGATTGGGATTACAATTCACCCCTCCACTTT. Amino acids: CASSVFDWDYNSPLHF.

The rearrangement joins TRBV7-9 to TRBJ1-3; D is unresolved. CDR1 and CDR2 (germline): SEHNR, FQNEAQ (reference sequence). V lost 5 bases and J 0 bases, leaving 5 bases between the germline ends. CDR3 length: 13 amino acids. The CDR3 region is CASSRISGNTIYF. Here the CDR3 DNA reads TGTGCCAGCAGCCGCATCTCTGGAAACACCATATATTTT.

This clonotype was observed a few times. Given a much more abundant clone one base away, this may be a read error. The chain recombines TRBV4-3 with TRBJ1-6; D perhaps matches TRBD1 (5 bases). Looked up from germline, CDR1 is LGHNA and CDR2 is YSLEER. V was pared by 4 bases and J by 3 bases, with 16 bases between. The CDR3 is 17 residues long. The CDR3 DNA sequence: TGCGCCAGCAGCCGAGAGGGTCCAGACAGCTATAATTCACCCCTCCACTTT. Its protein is CASSREGPDSYNSPLHF.

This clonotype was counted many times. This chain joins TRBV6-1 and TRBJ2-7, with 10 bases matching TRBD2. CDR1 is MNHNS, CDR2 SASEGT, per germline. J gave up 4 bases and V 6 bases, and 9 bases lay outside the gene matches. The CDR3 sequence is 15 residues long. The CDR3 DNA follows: TGTGCCAGCAGCTCCCCCGGGACTAGCGCGTACGAGCAGTACTTC. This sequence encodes CASSSPGTSAYEQYF.

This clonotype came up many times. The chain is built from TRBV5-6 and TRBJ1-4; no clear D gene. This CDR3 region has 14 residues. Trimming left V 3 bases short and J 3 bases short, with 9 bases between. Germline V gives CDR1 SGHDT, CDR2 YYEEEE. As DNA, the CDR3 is TGTGCCAGCAGCTCCCGTGGCGCTAATGAAAAACTGTTTTTT. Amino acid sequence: CASSSRGANEKLFF.

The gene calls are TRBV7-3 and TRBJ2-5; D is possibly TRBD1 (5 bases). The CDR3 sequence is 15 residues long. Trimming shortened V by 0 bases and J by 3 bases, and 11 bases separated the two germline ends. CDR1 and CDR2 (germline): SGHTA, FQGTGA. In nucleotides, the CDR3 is TGTGCCAGCAGCTTAACGTCGACGGACAAAGAGACCCAGTACTTC. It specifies CASSLTSTDKETQYF.

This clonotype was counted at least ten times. The CDR3 protein is CASSDENQPQHF. The DNA of the CDR3 is TGTGCCAGCAGCGACGAGAATCAGCCCCAGCATTTT. This rearrangement joins TRBV5-5 to TRBJ1-5; the D is unclear. The germline V gene has CDR1 SGHKS and CDR2 YYEKEE (reference sequence). The CDR3 extends over 12 amino acids. V was clipped by 4 bases and J by 4 bases, with 6 bases between them.

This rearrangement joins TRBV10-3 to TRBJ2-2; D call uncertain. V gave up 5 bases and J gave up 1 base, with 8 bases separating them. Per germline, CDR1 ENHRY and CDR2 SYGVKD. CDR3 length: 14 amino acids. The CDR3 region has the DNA TGTGCCATCAGTCCTACAGTGAACACCGGGGAGCTGTTTTTT. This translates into CAISPTVNTGELFF.

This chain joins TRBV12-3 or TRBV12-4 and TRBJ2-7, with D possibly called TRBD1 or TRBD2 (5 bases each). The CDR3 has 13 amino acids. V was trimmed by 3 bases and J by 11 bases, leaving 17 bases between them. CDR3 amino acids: CASSLELGTREYF. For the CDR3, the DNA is TGTGCCAGCAGTTTGGAATTAGGGACGCGAGAGTACTTC.

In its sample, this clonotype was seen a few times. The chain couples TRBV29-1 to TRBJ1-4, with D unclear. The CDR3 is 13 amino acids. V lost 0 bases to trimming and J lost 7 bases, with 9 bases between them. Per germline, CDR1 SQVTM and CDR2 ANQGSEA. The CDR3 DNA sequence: TGCAGCGTTGAAGATCGGACGAGTGAAAAACTGTTTTTT. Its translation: CSVEDRTSEKLFF.

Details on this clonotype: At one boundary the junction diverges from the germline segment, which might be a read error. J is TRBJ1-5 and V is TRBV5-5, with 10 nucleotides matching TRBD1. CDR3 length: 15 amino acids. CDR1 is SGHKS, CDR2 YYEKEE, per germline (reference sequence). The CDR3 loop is CASSVGTGDYQPQHF. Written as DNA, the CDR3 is TGCGCCAGCAGCGTCGGGACAGGGGATTATCAGCCCCAGCATTTT. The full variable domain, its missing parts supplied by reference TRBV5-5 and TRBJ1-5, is DAGVTQSPTHLIKTRGQQVTLRCSPISGHKSVSWYQQVLGQGPQFIFQYYEKEERGRGNFPDRFSARQFPNYSSELNVNALLLGDSALYLCASSVGTGDYQPQHFGDGTRLSIL.

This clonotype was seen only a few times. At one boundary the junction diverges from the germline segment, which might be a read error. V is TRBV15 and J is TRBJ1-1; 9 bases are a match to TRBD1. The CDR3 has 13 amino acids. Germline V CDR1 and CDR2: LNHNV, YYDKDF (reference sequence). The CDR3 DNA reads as TGTGCCACCAGCAGGTCCGGGACAGGGCGAACTCTCTTT. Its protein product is CATSRSGTGRTLF.